The present T cell receptor beta chain was sequenced within a study of memory CD4+ T cells and cytomegalovirus serostatus. Findings of the study overall: The CMV-associated TCR signature appears largely within the CD4+ memory repertoire.

The sort gate was single viable CD3+CD4+CD8-CD45RO+ cells for memory CD4+ T cells. CDR1 is SGHRS, CDR2 YFSETQ, per germline. The CDR3 contains 14 residues. The V and J ends lost 4 bases and 8 bases, in that order; junction bases with no gene match: 7. This clone has a single count. What it binds is unknown. Per the original methods: After removing out-of-frame reads, over 2 million distinct TCRbeta sequences remained. Clones were read by immunoSEQ multiplex PCR, and TCRdb kept only the in-frame ones, dropping some. Clonal size and the V and J genes are those of that table, whereas D and trimming came from the DNA. The table has 60,000 to 75,000 clones, around three quarters seen once.

Specimen: memory CD4+ T cells from blood. V gene TRBV5-1 combines with J gene TRBJ2-1; 9 bases fit TRBD1. This clonotype originated in an adult in good health and CMV-seronegative. Some clones in this sample may be carry-over from other donors' samples. The CDR3: CASSRGQGRDEQFF. For the CDR3, the DNA is TGCGCCAGCAGCCGGGGACAGGGTAGGGATGAGCAGTTCTTC.